This T cell receptor beta chain was recorded in a study of blood T cell repertoires in COVID-19. Study in general: Samples of COVID-19 (acute and convalescent) were obtained from the United States, Italy and Spain.

Libraries were prepared by immunoSEQ multiplex PCR; TCRdb keeps only in-frame clonotypes and omits some of them. Among 150,000 to 200,000 clones listed, less than 90% were seen once. Living in 24 US areas, the participants were between 18 and 89 years of age. Allocation to cohorts depended on clinical history reported by the participants. In the 2 weeks before study entry, exposed participants met a COVID-19 case, which was PCR-confirmed or clinician-diagnosed. The sample comprised PBMCs or T cells enriched from blood (not recorded which). The TCR comes from a woman aged 25 to 45 who had been exposed to COVID-19.

The CDR3 DNA follows: TGTGCCAGCAGCTTGGACAGCACCTACGAGCAGTACTTC. Protein sequence: CASSLDSTYEQYF. This chain uses TRBV7-9 with TRBJ2-7; a weak D match, TRBD1 (6 bases). The germline V gene encodes CDR1 SEHNR and CDR2 FQNEAQ (reference sequence). This CDR3 is built from 13 residues. The germline V and J ends were trimmed by 3 bases and 2 bases, with 8 bases remaining between them. The full variable domain, rest sourced from reference TRBV7-9 and TRBJ2-7, is DTGVSQNPRHKITKRGQNVTFRCDPISEHNRLYWYRQTLGQGPEFLTYFQNEAQLEKSRLLSDRFSAERPKGSFSTLEIQRTEQGDSAMYLCASSLDSTYEQYFGPGTRLTVT.